This T cell receptor (beta chain) is drawn from a study of shared clonotypes between healthy human individuals. CD45RO-negative cells were positively selected for CCR7, leaving out terminally differentiated effector memory CD45RA+ cells. The CDR3 contains 13 residues. The germline CDR1 and CDR2 sequences are SEHNR and FQNEAQ (reference sequence). The J segment lost 10 bases and the V segment lost 4 bases, leaving 8 bases of the junction unmatched. Measured with immunoSEQ multiplex PCR; TCRdb has only the in-frame clones, and not every one. The sample shows about 600,000 clones, 98% of them seen only once.

Source material: naive CD8+ T cells sorted from blood. The clonotype comes from a young man in good health. The gene calls are TRBV7-9 and TRBJ2-3; the match to TRBD2 covers 7 bases. For the CDR3, the DNA is TGTGCCAGCAGCTGGGTATTAGCGGGCTCGCAGTATTTT. Translation gives CASSWVLAGSQYF.